This T cell receptor beta chain originates from a study of T-cell reconstitution after alpha-beta-depleted transplantation in children. The ends were cut back, 3 bases at V and 2 bases at J, with 7 bases in the middle. The CDR3 covers 13 residues. This clonotype has a handful of counts. The TCRbeta library was prepared with unique molecular identifiers. TCRdb re-called the PCR reads with MiXCR, one entry per CDR3 protein. The sample has 440,000 or so distinct CDR3 sequences, 11% seen once. The chain recombines TRBV12-3 or TRBV12-4 with TRBJ2-5; D is unresolved. The material sequenced was PBMCs from the stem cell graft donor, taken from the stem cell graft. The sequence was obtained from a human donor who donated a stem cell graft to a child with acute myeloid leukemia. The CDR3 protein is CASSLHGQETQYF. The CDR3 DNA reads TGTGCCAGCAGTTTGCACGGACAAGAGACCCAGTACTTC.